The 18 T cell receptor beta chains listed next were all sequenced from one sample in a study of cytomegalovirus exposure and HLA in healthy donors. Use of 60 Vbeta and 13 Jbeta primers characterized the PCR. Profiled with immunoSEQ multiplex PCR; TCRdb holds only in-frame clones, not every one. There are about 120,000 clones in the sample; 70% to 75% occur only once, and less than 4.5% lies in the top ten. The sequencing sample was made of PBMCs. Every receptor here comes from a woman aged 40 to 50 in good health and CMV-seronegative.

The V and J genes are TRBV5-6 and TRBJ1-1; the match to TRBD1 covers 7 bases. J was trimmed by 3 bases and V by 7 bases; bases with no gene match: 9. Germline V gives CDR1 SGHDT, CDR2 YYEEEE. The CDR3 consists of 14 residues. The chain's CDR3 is CASAPSGGYTEAFF. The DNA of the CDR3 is TGTGCCAGCGCTCCGTCAGGGGGGTACACTGAAGCTTTCTTT.

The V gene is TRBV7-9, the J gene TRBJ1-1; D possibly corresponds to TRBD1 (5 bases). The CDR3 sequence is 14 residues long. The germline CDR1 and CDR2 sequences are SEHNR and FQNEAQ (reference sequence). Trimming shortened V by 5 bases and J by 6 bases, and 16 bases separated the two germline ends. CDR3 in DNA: TGTGCCAGCAGCCCTACCGGAACAGGATCTGAAGCTTTCTTT. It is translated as CASSPTGTGSEAFF.

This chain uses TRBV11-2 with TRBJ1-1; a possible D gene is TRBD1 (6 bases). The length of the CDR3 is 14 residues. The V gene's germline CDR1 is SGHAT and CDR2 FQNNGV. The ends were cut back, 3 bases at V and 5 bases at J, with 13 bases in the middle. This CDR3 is CASSFAGDNTEAFF. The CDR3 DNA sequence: TGTGCCAGCAGCTTTGCAGGGGATAATACTGAAGCTTTCTTT. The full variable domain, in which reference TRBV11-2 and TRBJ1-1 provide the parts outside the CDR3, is EAGVAQSPRYKIIEKRQSVAFWCNPISGHATLYWYQQILGQGPKLLIQFQNNGVVDDSQLPKDRFSAERLKGVDSTLKIQPAKLEDSAVYLCASSFAGDNTEAFFGQGTRLTVV.

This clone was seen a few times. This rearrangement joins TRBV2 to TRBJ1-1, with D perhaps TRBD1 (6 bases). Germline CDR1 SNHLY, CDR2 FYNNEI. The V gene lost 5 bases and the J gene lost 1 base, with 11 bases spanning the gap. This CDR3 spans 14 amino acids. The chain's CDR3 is CASSWTESNTEAFF. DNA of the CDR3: TGTGCCAGCAGTTGGACAGAGTCGAACACTGAAGCTTTCTTT.

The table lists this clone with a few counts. CDR3 bases: TGTGCCAGTCAGGGCTCTGGAAACACCATATATTTT. Its translation is CASQGSGNTIYF. The rearrangement links TRBV7-2 to TRBJ1-3; weak D call: TRBD1 (5 bases). The CDR3 contains 12 residues. Germline V gene lookup returns CDR1 SGHTA and CDR2 FQGNSA. The V and J ends lost 9 bases and 0 bases respectively, with 6 bases between them.

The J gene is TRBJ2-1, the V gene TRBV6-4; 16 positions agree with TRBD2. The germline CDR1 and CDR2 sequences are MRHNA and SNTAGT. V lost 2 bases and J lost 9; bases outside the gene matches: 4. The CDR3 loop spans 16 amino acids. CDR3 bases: TGTGCCAGCAGTGACGGGACTAGCGGGGGGGCCGGTGAGCAGTTCTTC. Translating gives CASSDGTSGGAGEQFF.

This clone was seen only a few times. The CDR3, as DNA: TGTGCCAGCAGCCCCGGACAAGGCTATACAGATACGCAGTATTTT. It codes for CASSPGQGYTDTQYF. This chain connects TRBV7-9 to TRBJ2-3, with D possibly being TRBD1 (5 bases). Looked up from germline, CDR1 is SEHNR and CDR2 is FQNEAQ (reference sequence). The CDR3 is made up of 15 amino acids. V was clipped by 5 bases and J by 3 bases, with 15 bases between them.

In DNA, the CDR3 is TGCAGCGTTGAACTTGTCTCGACTGAAGCTTTCTTT. Translated: CSVELVSTEAFF. The chain uses TRBV29-1 and TRBJ1-1; D gene uncertain. V was cut by 2 bases and J by 5 bases, with 9 bases left in between. Germline CDR1 is SQVTM and CDR2 is ANQGSEA. This CDR3 has 12 amino acids.

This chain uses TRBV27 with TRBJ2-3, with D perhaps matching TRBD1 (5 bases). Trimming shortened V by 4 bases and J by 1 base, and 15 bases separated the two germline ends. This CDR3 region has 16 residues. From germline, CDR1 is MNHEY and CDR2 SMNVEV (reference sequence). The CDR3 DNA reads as TGTGCCAGCAGTTCAGGGCCGCTCAGGGGCACAGATACGCAGTATTTT. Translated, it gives CASSSGPLRGTDTQYF.

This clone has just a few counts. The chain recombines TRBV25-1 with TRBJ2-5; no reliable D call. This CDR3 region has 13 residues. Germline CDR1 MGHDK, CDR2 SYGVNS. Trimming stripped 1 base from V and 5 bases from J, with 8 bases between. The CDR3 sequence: CASSESIRETQYF. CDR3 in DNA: TGTGCCAGCAGTGAATCCATTCGGGAGACCCAGTACTTC.

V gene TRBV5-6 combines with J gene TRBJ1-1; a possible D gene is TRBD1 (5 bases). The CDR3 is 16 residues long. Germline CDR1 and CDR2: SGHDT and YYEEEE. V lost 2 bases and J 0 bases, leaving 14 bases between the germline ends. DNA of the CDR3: TGTGCCAGCAGCTTCAGGGTTCACCCGATGAACACTGAAGCTTTCTTT. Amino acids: CASSFRVHPMNTEAFF.

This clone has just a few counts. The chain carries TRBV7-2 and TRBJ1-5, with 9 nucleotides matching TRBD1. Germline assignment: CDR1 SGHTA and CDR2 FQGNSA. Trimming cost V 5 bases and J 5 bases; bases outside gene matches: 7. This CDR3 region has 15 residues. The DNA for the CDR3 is TGTGCCAGCAGCCCCGGACAGGGGCTTTATCAGCCCCAGCATTTT. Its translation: CASSPGQGLYQPQHF.

The CDR3 coding sequence is TGCGCCAGCAGTGAGTTGAGTTGGGAGACTGAAGCTTTCTTT. Its translation is CASSELSWETEAFF. This rearrangement joins TRBV10-2 to TRBJ1-1; no firm D call. The CDR3 is made up of 14 amino acids. Germline CDR1 WSHSY, CDR2 SAAADI. Trimming removed 1 base from V and 5 bases from J, with 11 bases in between.

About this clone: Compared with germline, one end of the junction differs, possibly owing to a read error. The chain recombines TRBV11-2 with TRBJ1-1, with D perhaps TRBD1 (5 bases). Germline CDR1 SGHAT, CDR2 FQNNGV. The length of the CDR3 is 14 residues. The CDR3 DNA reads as TGTGCCAGCACCTTATCTAGGGGGAACACTGAAGCTTTCTTT. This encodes CASTLSRGNTEAFF.

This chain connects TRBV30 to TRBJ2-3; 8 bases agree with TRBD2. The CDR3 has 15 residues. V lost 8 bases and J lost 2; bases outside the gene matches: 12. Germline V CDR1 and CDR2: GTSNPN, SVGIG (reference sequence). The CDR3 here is CAGRLKREPTDTQYF. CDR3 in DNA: TGTGCCGGGCGCCTAAAGCGGGAGCCCACAGATACGCAGTATTTT.

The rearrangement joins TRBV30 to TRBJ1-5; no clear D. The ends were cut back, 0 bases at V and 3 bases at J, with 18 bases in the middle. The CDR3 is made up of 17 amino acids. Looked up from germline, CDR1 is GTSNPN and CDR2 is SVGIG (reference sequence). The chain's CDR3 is CAWSVRYIGFDNQPQHF. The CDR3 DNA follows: TGTGCCTGGAGTGTTCGGTATATCGGGTTTGACAATCAGCCCCAGCATTTT.

CDR3: CASSLDGVLDEQYF. For the CDR3, the DNA is TGTGCCAGCAGCTTAGACGGAGTCCTAGACGAGCAGTACTTC. The V gene is TRBV7-2, the J gene TRBJ2-5; no reliable D call. The J call may be mistaken, given a closer DNA end match to TRBJ2-7. This CDR3 is built from 14 residues. CDR1 is SGHTA and CDR2 is FQGNSA in the germline V gene.

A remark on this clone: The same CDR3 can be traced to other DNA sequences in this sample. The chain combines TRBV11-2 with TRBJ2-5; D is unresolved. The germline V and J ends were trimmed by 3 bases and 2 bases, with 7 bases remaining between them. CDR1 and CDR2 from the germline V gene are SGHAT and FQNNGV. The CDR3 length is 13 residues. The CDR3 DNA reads TGTGCCAGCAGCTTTGGCGGTCAAGAGACCCAGTACTTC. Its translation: CASSFGGQETQYF.